This T cell receptor (beta chain) was observed in a study of pediatric ulcerative colitis. This CDR3 is 14 amino acids long. V lost 2 bases and J 5 bases, leaving 13 bases between the germline ends. Germline assignment: CDR1 SGHTA and CDR2 FQGNSA. The protocol was immunoSEQ multiplex PCR, while the TCRdb copy is restricted to in-frame clones and leaves out a portion. Of tens of thousands of clones in the sample, 86% were seen once. The sample comprised blood. The rearrangement uses TRBV7-2 and TRBJ2-7; D is perhaps TRBD2 (5 bases). The receptor comes from a boy under 18 with severe ulcerative colitis. This CDR3 reads CASSLNPAGNEQYF. DNA of the CDR3: TGTGCCAGCAGCTTAAACCCTGCCGGGAACGAGCAGTACTTC.